This TCR beta chain is drawn from a study of cytomegalovirus exposure and HLA in healthy donors. Study conclusions and caveats: An analysis was carried out at a later point. It showed that HLA-associated TCR beta chains were more clonally expanded than equally common non-associated chains.

On this clone itself: Its antigen is unknown.

60 Vbeta and 13 Jbeta primers were used in PCR. Authors' analysis steps: The authors later counted approximately 80 million unique TCR beta chains, 8.5 million to 13 million of them shared. Data came from immunoSEQ multiplex PCR; TCRdb stores just in-frame clones and leaves some out. The DNA gave D and trimming, while V, J and clone size come from that table. Here the sample spans 200,000 or so clones, 70% to 90% being singletons. The CDR3 covers 14 residues. V dropped 4 bases and J dropped 2; count of bases not matched to a gene: 4. The germline V gene encodes CDR1 LNHDA and CDR2 SQIVND (reference sequence).

Sequencing was done on a sample of PBMCs. This TCR came from a woman younger than 35 in good health and CMV-seropositive. The J gene is TRBJ1-2, the V gene TRBV19, with 7 bases aligning to TRBD1. The CDR3 is CASSTSGQNYGYTF. CDR3 coding DNA: TGTGCCAGTAGTACCTCGGGACAGAACTATGGCTACACCTTC.